These T cell receptor beta chains were read from a single sample in a study of beta chain features in type 1 diabetes. Sequenced by immunoSEQ multiplex PCR; TCRdb stores in-frame clones only, minus some. This sample has about 740,000 clones, with about an eighth found just once. The sample was naive CD4+ T cells from blood. The receptors shown here come from a man in his late teens or twenties with type 1 diabetes. Both conserved end residues are part of each CDR3. Each record gives: clone size, J gene, D gene, V gene, CDR3 protein, CDR3 DNA. D genes are given only for firm matches. Clone size is given for some rows only: seen once, a few or many times, or a class if the clone is expanded.

abundance: .; j_gene: TRBJ1-6; d_gene: .; v_gene: TRBV4-1; CDR3aa: CASSQNPPEINSPLHF; CDR3nt: TGCGCCAGCAGCCAAAATCCGCCAGAAATTAATTCACCCCTCCACTTT
abundance: few; j_gene: TRBJ1-2; d_gene: TRBD1; v_gene: TRBV29-1; CDR3aa: CSVGPSTGVHGYTF; CDR3nt: TGCAGCGTTGGACCCTCTACAGGGGTCCATGGCTACACCTTC
abundance: .; j_gene: TRBJ1-2; d_gene: .; v_gene: TRBV6-6; CDR3aa: CASSPANYGYTF; CDR3nt: TGTGCCAGCAGTCCGGCTAACTATGGCTACACCTTC
abundance: .; j_gene: TRBJ2-2; d_gene: .; v_gene: TRBV2; CDR3aa: CASSENPGLYTGELFF; CDR3nt: TGTGCCAGCAGTGAAAACCCAGGGCTCTACACCGGGGAGCTGTTTTTT
abundance: few; j_gene: TRBJ2-7; d_gene: .; v_gene: TRBV4-1; CDR3aa: CASSQDSGQHLTYEQYF; CDR3nt: TGCGCCAGCAGCCAAGATTCGGGCCAGCACCTTACCTACGAGCAGTACTTC
abundance: .; j_gene: TRBJ2-3; d_gene: .; v_gene: TRBV15; CDR3aa: CATSRIRGDTQYF; CDR3nt: TGTGCCACCAGCAGAATTCGTGGAGATACGCAGTATTTT
abundance: .; j_gene: TRBJ2-3; d_gene: TRBD1; v_gene: TRBV25-1; CDR3aa: CASSATPGQGAIDTQYF; CDR3nt: TGTGCCAGCAGTGCAACACCGGGACAGGGGGCTATAGATACGCAGTATTTT
abundance: .; j_gene: TRBJ1-3; d_gene: .; v_gene: TRBV6-5; CDR3aa: CASRTASSGNTIYF; CDR3nt: TGTGCCAGCAGGACAGCTTCCTCTGGAAACACCATATATTTT
abundance: .; j_gene: TRBJ2-5; d_gene: TRBD1; v_gene: TRBV29-1; CDR3aa: CSVASGTGSQETQYF; CDR3nt: TGCAGCGTAGCATCCGGGACAGGGTCCCAAGAGACCCAGTACTTC
abundance: .; j_gene: TRBJ2-3; d_gene: .; v_gene: TRBV14; CDR3aa: CASSGGNTQYF; CDR3nt: TGTGCCAGCAGTGGCGGGAATACGCAGTATTTT
abundance: few; j_gene: TRBJ2-7; d_gene: .; v_gene: TRBV6-5; CDR3aa: CASSSNPATYEQYF; CDR3nt: TGTGCCAGCAGTTCGAATCCTGCCACCTACGAGCAGTACTTC
abundance: .; j_gene: TRBJ1-1; d_gene: .; v_gene: TRBV7-6; CDR3aa: CASSASRGISTEAFF; CDR3nt: TGTGCCAGCAGCGCATCGCGGGGGATCAGTACTGAAGCTTTCTTT
abundance: few; j_gene: TRBJ1-3; d_gene: .; v_gene: TRBV28; CDR3aa: CASTGGPISGNTIYF; CDR3nt: TGTGCCAGCACCGGCGGACCGATCTCTGGAAACACCATATATTTT
abundance: .; j_gene: TRBJ2-3; d_gene: .; v_gene: TRBV5-1; CDR3aa: CASSLTGDTQYF; CDR3nt: TGCGCCAGCAGCTTAACGGGAGATACGCAGTATTTT
abundance: .; j_gene: TRBJ1-1; d_gene: TRBD1; v_gene: TRBV6-5; CDR3aa: CASSDRGTEAFF; CDR3nt: TGTGCCAGCAGTGACAGGGGGACTGAAGCTTTCTTT
abundance: few; j_gene: TRBJ1-1; d_gene: .; v_gene: TRBV30; CDR3aa: CAWKDHTEAFF; CDR3nt: TGTGCCTGGAAGGATCACACTGAAGCTTTCTTT
abundance: .; j_gene: TRBJ2-1; d_gene: TRBD2; v_gene: TRBV5-6; CDR3aa: CASSFMGAGGSYNEQFF; CDR3nt: TGTGCCAGCAGCTTTATGGGAGCGGGGGGCTCCTACAATGAGCAGTTCTTC
abundance: few; j_gene: TRBJ2-1; d_gene: TRBD2; v_gene: TRBV7-2; CDR3aa: CASSLVFPSGGRDEQFF; CDR3nt: TGTGCCAGCAGCTTAGTATTTCCTAGCGGGGGGCGTGATGAGCAGTTCTTC
abundance: .; j_gene: TRBJ1-2; d_gene: .; v_gene: TRBV6-1; CDR3aa: CASSPTGRPNYGYTF; CDR3nt: TGTGCCAGCAGTCCTACAGGGCGCCCTAACTATGGCTACACCTTC
abundance: few; j_gene: TRBJ2-5; d_gene: TRBD1; v_gene: TRBV7-6; CDR3aa: CASRSGTGSETQYF; CDR3nt: TGTGCCAGCAGATCCGGGACAGGCTCGGAGACCCAGTACTTC
abundance: few; j_gene: TRBJ2-7; d_gene: TRBD1; v_gene: TRBV29-1; CDR3aa: CSVKGQGALEQYF; CDR3nt: TGCAGCGTCAAAGGACAGGGGGCTCTCGAGCAGTACTTC
abundance: few; j_gene: TRBJ2-6; d_gene: .; v_gene: TRBV4-1; CDR3aa: CASSQAVRSGANVLTF; CDR3nt: TGCGCCAGCAGCCAAGCGGTCCGCTCTGGGGCCAACGTCCTGACTTTC
abundance: few; j_gene: TRBJ2-5; d_gene: TRBD2; v_gene: TRBV7-6; CDR3aa: CASSPSGVKETQYF; CDR3nt: TGTGCCAGCAGTCCCAGCGGGGTAAAAGAGACCCAGTACTTC
abundance: .; j_gene: TRBJ1-1; d_gene: .; v_gene: TRBV7-2; CDR3aa: CASTSWVGGGNTEAFF; CDR3nt: TGTGCCAGCACCTCTTGGGTAGGCGGAGGGAACACTGAAGCTTTCTTT
abundance: .; j_gene: TRBJ1-1; d_gene: .; v_gene: TRBV18; CDR3aa: CASSPPVENTEAFF; CDR3nt: TGTGCCAGCTCACCACCGGTGGAGAACACTGAAGCTTTCTTT
abundance: .; j_gene: TRBJ1-2; d_gene: TRBD1; v_gene: TRBV14; CDR3aa: CASSQWGQEPHGYTF; CDR3nt: TGTGCCAGCAGCCAGTGGGGACAGGAACCCCATGGCTACACCTTC
abundance: .; j_gene: TRBJ2-1; d_gene: TRBD1; v_gene: TRBV7-9; CDR3aa: CASSLGGQVFNEQFF; CDR3nt: TGTGCCAGCAGCTTGGGGGGACAGGTATTCAATGAGCAGTTCTTC
abundance: .; j_gene: TRBJ1-1; d_gene: .; v_gene: TRBV30; CDR3aa: CAWRVRSNTEAFF; CDR3nt: TGTGCCTGGAGGGTACGGAGTAACACTGAAGCTTTCTTT